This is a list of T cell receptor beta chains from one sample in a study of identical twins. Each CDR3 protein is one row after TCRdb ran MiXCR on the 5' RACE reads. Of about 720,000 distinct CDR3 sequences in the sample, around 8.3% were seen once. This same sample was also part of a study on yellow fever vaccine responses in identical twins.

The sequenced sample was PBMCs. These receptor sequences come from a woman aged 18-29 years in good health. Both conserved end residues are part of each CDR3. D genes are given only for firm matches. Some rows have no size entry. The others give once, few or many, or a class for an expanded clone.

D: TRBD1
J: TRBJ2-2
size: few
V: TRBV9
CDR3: CASSVGPGGITGELFF
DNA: TGTGCCAGCAGCGTAGGTCCAGGGGGCATCACCGGGGAGCTGTTTTTT

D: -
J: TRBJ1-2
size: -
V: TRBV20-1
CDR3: CSAIKAGGRSYSQEYTF
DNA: TGCAGTGCCATCAAGGCAGGAGGCCGAAGTTATTCGCAAGAATACACCTTC

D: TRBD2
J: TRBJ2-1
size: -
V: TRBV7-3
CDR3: CASSSAGGAWDEQFF
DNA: TGTGCCAGCAGCTCCGCCGGGGGGGCGTGGGATGAGCAGTTCTTC

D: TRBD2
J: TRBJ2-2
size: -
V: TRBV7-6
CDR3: CASSLRGGGLAGTGELFF
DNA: TGTGCCAGCAGCTTAAGGGGAGGAGGACTAGCGGGTACCGGGGAGCTGTTTTTT

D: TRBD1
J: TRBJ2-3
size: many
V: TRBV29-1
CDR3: CSVTGTGSKGGTQYF
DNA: TGCAGCGTCACCGGGACAGGGTCGAAAGGGGGTACGCAGTATTTT

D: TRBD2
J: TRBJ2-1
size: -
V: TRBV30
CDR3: CAWSGTSGGRYNEQFF
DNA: TGTGCCTGGAGTGGTACTAGCGGGGGGCGTTACAATGAGCAGTTCTTC

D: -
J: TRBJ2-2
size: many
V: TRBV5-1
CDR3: CASSPGTHNTGELFF
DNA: TGCGCCAGCAGCCCGGGGACTCATAACACCGGGGAGCTGTTTTTT

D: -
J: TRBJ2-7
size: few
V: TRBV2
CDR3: CASSEEGWTTSYEQYF
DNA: TGTGCCAGCAGTGAAGAGGGGTGGACGACTTCCTACGAGCAGTACTTC

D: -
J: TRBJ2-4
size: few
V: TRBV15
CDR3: CATTVGTSALAKNIQYF
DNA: TGTGCCACCACCGTAGGGACCTCCGCTCTAGCCAAAAACATTCAGTACTTC

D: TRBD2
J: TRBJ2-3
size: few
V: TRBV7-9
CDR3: CASSAWTSGDYDTQYF
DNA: TGTGCCAGCAGCGCCTGGACTAGCGGGGACTATGATACGCAGTATTTT

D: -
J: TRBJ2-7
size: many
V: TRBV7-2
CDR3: CASSLGGTNSYEQYF
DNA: TGTGCCAGCAGCTTAGGAGGGACGAACTCCTACGAGCAGTACTTC

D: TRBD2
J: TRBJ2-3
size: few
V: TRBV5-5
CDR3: CASSLTSGVDTQYF
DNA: TGTGCCAGCAGCTTGACTAGCGGGGTGGATACGCAGTATTTT

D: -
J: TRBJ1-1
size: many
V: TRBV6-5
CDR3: CASSYSGSEAFF
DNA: TGTGCCAGCAGTTACTCAGGAAGTGAAGCTTTCTTT

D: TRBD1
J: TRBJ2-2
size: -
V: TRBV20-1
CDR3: CSAMPPRDSGTGELFF
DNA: TGCAGTGCTATGCCCCCTCGGGACAGCGGTACCGGGGAGCTGTTTTTT

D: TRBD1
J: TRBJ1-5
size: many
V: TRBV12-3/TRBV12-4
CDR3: CASSLGSGQGGQPQHF
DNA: TGTGCCAGCAGTTTAGGATCGGGACAGGGCGGTCAGCCCCAGCATTTT

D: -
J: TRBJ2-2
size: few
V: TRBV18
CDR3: CASSPFTQNTGELFF
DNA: TGTGCCAGCTCACCATTTACACAAAACACCGGGGAGCTGTTTTTT

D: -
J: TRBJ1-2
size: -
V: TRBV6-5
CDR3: CASSSFSGQGYGYTF
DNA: TGTGCCAGCAGTTCCTTTTCGGGACAAGGCTATGGCTACACCTTC

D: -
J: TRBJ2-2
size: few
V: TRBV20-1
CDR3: CSARGGNHLSTGELFF
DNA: TGCAGTGCTAGAGGGGGGAACCACCTCAGCACCGGGGAGCTGTTTTTT

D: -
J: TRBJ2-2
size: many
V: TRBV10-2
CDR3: CAVAAAATGELFF
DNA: TGCGCCGTCGCAGCGGCCGCCACCGGGGAGCTGTTTTTT

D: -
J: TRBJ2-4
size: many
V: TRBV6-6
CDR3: CASSYVPGNIQYF
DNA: TGTGCCAGCAGTTATGTTCCGGGAAACATTCAGTACTTC

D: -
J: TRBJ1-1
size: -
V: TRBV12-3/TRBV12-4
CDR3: CASSFEGATEMNTEAFF
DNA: TGTGCCAGCAGTTTCGAAGGGGCGACAGAAATGAACACTGAAGCTTTCTTT

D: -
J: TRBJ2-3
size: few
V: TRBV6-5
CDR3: CASSYRGSFGTDTQYF
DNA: TGTGCCAGCAGTTACCGGGGTAGCTTCGGCACAGATACGCAGTATTTT

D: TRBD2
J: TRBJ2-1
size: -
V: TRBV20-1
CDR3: CSARVGSGSSYNEQFF
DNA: TGCAGTGCTAGAGTGGGTAGCGGGAGCTCCTACAATGAGCAGTTCTTC

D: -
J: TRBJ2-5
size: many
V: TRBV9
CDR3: CASSVRETGQETQYF
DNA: TGTGCCAGCAGCGTAAGGGAAACGGGTCAAGAGACCCAGTACTTC

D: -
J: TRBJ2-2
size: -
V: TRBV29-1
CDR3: CSALHGIYTGELFF
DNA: TGCAGCGCCCTCCATGGCATTTACACCGGGGAGCTGTTTTTT

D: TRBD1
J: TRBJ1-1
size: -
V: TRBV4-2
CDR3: CASSPTLDRGEAFF
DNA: TGTGCCAGCAGCCCTACCCTGGACAGGGGGGAAGCTTTCTTT

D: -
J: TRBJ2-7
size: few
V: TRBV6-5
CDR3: CASSYSLAYEQYF
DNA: TGTGCCAGCAGTTACTCGTTGGCCTACGAGCAGTACTTC

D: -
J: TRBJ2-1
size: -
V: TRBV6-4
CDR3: CASSGGPEGEQFF
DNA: TGTGCCAGCAGTGGGGGACCAGAGGGGGAGCAGTTCTTC

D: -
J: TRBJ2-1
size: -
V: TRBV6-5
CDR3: CASSSPWGTSRNEQFF
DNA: TGTGCCAGCAGTTCTCCCTGGGGGACATCCCGCAATGAGCAGTTCTTC

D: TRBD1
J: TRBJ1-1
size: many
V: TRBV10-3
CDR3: CAIGTELNTEAFF
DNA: TGTGCCATCGGGACAGAACTGAACACTGAAGCTTTCTTT

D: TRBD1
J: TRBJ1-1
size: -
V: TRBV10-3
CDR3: CAISDRSGAGGANTEAFF
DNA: TGTGCCATCAGTGACCGGAGCGGGGCAGGGGGTGCGAACACTGAAGCTTTCTTT

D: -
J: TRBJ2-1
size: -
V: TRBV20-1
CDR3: CSAPPARVLYNEQFF
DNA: TGCAGTGCTCCTCCGGCCAGAGTTTTATACAATGAGCAGTTCTTC

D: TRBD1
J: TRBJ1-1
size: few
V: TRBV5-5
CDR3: CASIQNAQGPNTEAFF
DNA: TGTGCCAGCATCCAGAATGCACAGGGGCCGAACACTGAAGCTTTCTTT

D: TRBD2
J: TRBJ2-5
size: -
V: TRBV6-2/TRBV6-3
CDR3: CASSYGLTSGRGETQYF
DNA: TGTGCCAGCAGTTACGGATTAACTAGCGGGAGGGGAGAGACCCAGTACTTC

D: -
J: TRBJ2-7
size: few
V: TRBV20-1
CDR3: CSARVPPGAYEQYF
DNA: TGCAGTGCTAGGGTCCCACCCGGAGCCTACGAGCAGTACTTC

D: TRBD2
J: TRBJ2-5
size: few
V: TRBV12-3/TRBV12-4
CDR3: CASRLTSMLAGGLGETQYF
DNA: TGTGCCAGCAGACTCACGTCTATGCTAGCGGGGGGGCTGGGAGAGACCCAGTACTTC

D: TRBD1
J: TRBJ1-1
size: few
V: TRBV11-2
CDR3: CASRRGQGTGVAFF
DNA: TGTGCCAGCAGACGCGGACAGGGAACGGGGGTGGCTTTCTTT

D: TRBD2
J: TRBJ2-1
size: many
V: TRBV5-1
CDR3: CASSSGTRDNEQFF
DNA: TGCGCCAGCAGCTCTGGGACTAGAGACAATGAGCAGTTCTTC

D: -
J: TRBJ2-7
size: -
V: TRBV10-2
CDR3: CASREYQGPRWDEQYF
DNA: TGCGCCAGCAGGGAATATCAGGGGCCCCGCTGGGACGAGCAGTACTTC

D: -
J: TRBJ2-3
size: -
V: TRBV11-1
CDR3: CASSPRLVRSLSTDTQYF
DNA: TGTGCCAGCAGCCCGCGCTTAGTCCGAAGTCTGAGCACAGATACGCAGTATTTT

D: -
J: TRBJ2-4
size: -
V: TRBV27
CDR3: CASSFDRKGAKNIQYF
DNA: TGTGCCAGCAGTTTTGACAGGAAGGGGGCCAAAAACATTCAGTACTTC

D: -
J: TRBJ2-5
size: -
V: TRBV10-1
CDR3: CASSEGPIETQYF
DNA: TGCGCCAGCAGTGAGGGCCCAATCGAGACCCAGTACTTC

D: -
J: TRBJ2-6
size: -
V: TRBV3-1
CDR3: CASSLREGDVLTF
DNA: TGTGCCAGCAGCCTCCGGGAAGGGGACGTCCTGACTTTC

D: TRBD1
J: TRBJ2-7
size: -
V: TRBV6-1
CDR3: CASGPTYRGREQYF
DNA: TGTGCCAGCGGTCCCACCTACAGGGGACGCGAGCAGTACTTC

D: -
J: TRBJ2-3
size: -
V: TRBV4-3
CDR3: CASSQDRQGTPSTDTQYF
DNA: TGCGCCAGCAGCCAAGATCGTCAAGGGACACCTTCCACAGATACGCAGTATTTT

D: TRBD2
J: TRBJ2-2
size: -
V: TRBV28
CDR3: CASSTGTSENTGELFF
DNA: TGTGCCAGCAGTACCGGGACTAGCGAGAACACCGGGGAGCTGTTTTTT

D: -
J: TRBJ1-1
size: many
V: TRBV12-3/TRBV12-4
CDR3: CASSTGIPEAFF
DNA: TGTGCCAGCAGTACAGGGATCCCTGAAGCTTTCTTT

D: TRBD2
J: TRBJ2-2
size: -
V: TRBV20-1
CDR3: CSARLAGDTGELFF
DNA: TGCAGTGCCAGACTAGCGGGAGACACCGGGGAGCTGTTTTTT

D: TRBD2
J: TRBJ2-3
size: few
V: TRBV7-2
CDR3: CASTLSSGGVTDTQYF
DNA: TGTGCCAGCACCCTCTCTAGCGGAGGAGTCACAGATACGCAGTATTTT

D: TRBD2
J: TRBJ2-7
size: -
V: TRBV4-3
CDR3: CASSQEGLGTSGPLTYEQYF
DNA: TGCGCCAGCAGCCAAGAGGGGCTCGGGACTAGCGGGCCACTAACCTACGAGCAGTACTTC

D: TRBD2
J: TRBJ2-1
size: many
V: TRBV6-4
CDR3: CASSDSGLASSYNEQFF
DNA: TGTGCCAGCAGTGACTCGGGACTAGCGAGCTCCTACAATGAGCAGTTCTTC

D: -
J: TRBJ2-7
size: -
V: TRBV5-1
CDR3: CASSLLGGGGYEQYF
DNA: TGCGCCAGCAGCTTGCTTGGGGGAGGAGGCTACGAGCAGTACTTC

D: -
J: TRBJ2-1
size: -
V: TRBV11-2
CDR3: CASSFTGLNEQFF
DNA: TGTGCCAGCAGCTTTACAGGGTTAAATGAGCAGTTCTTC

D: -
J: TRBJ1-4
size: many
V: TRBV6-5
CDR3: CATTKNEKLFF
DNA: TGTGCCACCACTAAGAATGAAAAACTGTTTTTT